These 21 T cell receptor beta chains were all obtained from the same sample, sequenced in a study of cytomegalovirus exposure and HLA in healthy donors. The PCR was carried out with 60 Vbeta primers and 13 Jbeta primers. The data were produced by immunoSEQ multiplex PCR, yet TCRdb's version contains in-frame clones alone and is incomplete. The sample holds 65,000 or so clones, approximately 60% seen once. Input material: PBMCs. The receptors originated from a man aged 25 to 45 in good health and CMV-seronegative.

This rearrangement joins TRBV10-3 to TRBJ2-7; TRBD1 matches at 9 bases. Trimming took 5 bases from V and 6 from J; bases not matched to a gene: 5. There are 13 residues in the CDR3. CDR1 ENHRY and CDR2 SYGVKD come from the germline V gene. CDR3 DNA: TGTGCCATCAGTCGGGACAGGGTCGTCGAGCAGTACTTC. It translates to CAISRDRVVEQYF.

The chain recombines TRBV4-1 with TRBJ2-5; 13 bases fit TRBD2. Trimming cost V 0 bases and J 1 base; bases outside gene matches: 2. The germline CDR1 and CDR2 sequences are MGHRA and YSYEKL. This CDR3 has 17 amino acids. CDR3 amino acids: CASSQERLAGGQETQYF. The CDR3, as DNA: TGCGCCAGCAGCCAAGAGCGACTAGCGGGGGGCCAAGAGACCCAGTACTTC.

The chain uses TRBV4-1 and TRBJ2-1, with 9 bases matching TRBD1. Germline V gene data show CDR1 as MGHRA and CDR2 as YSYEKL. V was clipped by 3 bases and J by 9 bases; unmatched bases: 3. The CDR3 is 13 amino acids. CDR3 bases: TGCGCCAGCAGCCAGGGGACAGGGTTTGAGCAGTTCTTC. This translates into CASSQGTGFEQFF.

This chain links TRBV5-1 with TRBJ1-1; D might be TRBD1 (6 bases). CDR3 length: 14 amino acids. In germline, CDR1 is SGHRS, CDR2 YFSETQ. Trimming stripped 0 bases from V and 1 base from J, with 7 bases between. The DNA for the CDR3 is TGCGCCAGCAGCTTGGAGACAGGGAACACTGAAGCTTTCTTT. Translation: CASSLETGNTEAFF.

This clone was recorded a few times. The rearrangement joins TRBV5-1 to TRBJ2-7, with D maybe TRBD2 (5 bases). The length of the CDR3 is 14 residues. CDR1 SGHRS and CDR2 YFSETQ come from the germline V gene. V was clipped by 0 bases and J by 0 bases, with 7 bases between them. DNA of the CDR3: TGCGCCAGCAGCTTGGGAGGGAACTCCTACGAGCAGTACTTC. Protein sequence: CASSLGGNSYEQYF.

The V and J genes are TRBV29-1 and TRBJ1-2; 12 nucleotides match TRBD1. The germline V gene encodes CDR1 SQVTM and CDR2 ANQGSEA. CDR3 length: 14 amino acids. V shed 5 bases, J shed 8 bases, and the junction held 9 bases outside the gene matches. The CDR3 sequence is CSVSGTGGSEGYTF. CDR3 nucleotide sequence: TGCAGCGTTAGTGGGACAGGGGGCTCTGAAGGCTACACCTTC.

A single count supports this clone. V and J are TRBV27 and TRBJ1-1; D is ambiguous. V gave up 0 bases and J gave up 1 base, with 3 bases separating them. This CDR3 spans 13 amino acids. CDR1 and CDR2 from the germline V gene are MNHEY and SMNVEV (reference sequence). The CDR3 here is CASSLSRNTEAFF. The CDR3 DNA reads TGTGCCAGCAGTTTATCCCGGAACACTGAAGCTTTCTTT.

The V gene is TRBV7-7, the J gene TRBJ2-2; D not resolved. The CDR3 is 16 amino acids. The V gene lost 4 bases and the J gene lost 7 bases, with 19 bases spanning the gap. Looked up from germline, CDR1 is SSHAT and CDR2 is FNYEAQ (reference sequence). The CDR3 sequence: CASSSSLPGLGGELFF. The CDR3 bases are TGTGCCAGCAGCTCCTCCCTCCCGGGTCTGGGCGGGGAGCTGTTTTTT.

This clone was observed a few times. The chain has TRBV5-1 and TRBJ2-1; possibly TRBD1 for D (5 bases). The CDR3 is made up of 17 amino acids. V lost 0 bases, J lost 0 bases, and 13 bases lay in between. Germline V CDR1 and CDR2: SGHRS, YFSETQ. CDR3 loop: CASSLGVGASSYNEQFF. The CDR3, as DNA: TGCGCCAGCAGCTTGGGGGTTGGGGCGAGCTCCTACAATGAGCAGTTCTTC.

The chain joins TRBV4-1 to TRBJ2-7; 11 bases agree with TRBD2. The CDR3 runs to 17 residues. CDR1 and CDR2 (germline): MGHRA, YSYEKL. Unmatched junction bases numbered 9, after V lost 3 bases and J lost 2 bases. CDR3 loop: CASSHLSGLADPYEQYF. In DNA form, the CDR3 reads TGCGCCAGCAGCCATCTCTCGGGACTAGCGGACCCCTACGAGCAGTACTTC.

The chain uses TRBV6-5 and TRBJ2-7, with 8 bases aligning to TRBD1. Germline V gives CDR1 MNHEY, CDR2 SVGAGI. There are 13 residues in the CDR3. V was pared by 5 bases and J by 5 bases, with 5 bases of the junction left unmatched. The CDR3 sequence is CASSRQGFHEQYF. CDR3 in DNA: TGTGCCAGCAGTCGACAGGGGTTCCACGAGCAGTACTTC.

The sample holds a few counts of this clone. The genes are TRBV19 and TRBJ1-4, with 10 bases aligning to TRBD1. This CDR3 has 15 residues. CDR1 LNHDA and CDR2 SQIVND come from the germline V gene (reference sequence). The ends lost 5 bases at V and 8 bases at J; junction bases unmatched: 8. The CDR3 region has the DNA TGTGCCAGTAGTGACCGACAGGGGGCTAGAGAAAAACTGTTTTTT. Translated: CASSDRQGAREKLFF.

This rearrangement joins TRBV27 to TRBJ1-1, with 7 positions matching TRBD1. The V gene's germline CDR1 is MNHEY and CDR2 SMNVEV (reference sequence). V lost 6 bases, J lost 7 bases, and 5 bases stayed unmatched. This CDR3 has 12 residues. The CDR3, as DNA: TGTGCCAGCAGCCAGACAGGGAATGAAGCTTTCTTT. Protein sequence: CASSQTGNEAFF.

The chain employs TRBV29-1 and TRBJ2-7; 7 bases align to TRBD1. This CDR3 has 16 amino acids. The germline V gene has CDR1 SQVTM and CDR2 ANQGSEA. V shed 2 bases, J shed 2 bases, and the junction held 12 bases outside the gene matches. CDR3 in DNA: TGCAGCGTTGAATGGGCCGGGACAGCCTTGACCTACGAGCAGTACTTC. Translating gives CSVEWAGTALTYEQYF.

The CDR3: CASSDNGSRNEKLFF. CDR3 sequence (DNA): TGTGCCAGCAGTGATAATGGGAGCCGAAATGAAAAACTGTTTTTT. The genes are TRBV2 and TRBJ1-4; D is uncertain. From germline, CDR1 is SNHLY and CDR2 FYNNEI. The CDR3 is made up of 15 amino acids. Trimming pared 3 bases from V and 5 bases from J, leaving 13 bases between. Supplemented by reference TRBV2 and TRBJ1-4, the full variable domain reads EPEVTQTPSHQVTQMGQEVILRCVPISNHLYFYWYRQILGQKVEFLVSFYNNEISEKSEIFDDQFSVERPDGSNFTLKIRSTKLEDSAMYFCASSDNGSRNEKLFFGSGTQLSVL.

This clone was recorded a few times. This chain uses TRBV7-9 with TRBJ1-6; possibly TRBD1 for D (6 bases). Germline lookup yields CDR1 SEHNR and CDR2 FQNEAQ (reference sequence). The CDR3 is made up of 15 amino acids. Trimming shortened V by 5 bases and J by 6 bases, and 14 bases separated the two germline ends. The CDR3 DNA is TGTGCCAGCAGCGCGACAGGATCTCTTAATTCACCCCTCCACTTT. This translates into CASSATGSLNSPLHF.

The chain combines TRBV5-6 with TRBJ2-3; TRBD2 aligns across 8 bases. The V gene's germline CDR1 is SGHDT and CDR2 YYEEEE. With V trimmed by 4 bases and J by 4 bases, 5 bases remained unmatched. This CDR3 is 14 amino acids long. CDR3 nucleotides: TGTGCCAGCAGCAGCGCAGCGGGGGCAGATACGCAGTATTTT. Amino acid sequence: CASSSAAGADTQYF.

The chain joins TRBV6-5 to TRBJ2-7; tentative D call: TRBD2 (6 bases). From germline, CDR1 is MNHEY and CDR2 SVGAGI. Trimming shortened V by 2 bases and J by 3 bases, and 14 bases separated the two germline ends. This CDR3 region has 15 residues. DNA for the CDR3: TGTGCCAGCAGTTACCGGGGGAACCAAGGCTACGAGCAGTACTTC. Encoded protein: CASSYRGNQGYEQYF.

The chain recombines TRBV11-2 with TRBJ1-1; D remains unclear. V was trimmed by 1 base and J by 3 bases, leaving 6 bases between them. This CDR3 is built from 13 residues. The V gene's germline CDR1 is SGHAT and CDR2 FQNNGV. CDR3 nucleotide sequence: TGTGCCAGCAGCTTAGTAGCGGACACTGAAGCTTTCTTT. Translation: CASSLVADTEAFF.

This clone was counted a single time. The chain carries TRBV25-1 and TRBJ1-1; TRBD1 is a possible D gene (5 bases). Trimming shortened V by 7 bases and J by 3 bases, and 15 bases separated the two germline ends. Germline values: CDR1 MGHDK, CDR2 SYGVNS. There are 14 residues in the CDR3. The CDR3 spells CASTRVDLYTEAFF. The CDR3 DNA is TGTGCCAGCACCAGGGTAGATCTCTACACTGAAGCTTTCTTT.

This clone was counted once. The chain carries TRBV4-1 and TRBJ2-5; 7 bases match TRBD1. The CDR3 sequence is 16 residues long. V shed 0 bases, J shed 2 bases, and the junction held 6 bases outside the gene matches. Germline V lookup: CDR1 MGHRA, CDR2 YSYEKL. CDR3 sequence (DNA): TGCGCCAGCAGCCAAGAGTGGGACAGCCTTCAAGAGACCCAGTACTTC. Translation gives CASSQEWDSLQETQYF.